Described below is a single T cell receptor (beta chain) sequence and its context. Its specificity is unknown. By 5'RACE template switching, TCR cDNA was produced, with a universal primer site and UMIs added in the process. TCRdb called the 5' RACE reads again in MiXCR, with one record for every CDR3 protein. The profile shows around 300,000 distinct CDR3 sequences, roughly 4.3% of them singletons. The sample comes from a study of T cells after yellow fever vaccination. About the study: The SMART-Seq v4 Ultra Low Input method served to prepare the low-cell-number fractions.

The CDR3 contains 15 residues. CDR1 and CDR2 (germline): SGHNT, YYREEE (reference sequence). V was clipped by 4 bases and J by 3 bases, with 16 bases between them. Study-wide findings and caveats: Some clonotypes, a small share, were shared between CD4 and CD8 compartments.

The sample here was PBMCs, taken 15 days after the yellow fever booster vaccination. This chain uses TRBV5-4 with TRBJ2-5, with a tentative D call TRBD1 (7 bases). The sequence was obtained from a man between 18 and 29 years old who received the YFV17D yellow fever vaccine. This chain's CDR3 is CASSPPGGSKETQYF. In DNA form, the CDR3 reads TGTGCCAGCAGCCCCCCAGGGGGGTCCAAAGAGACCCAGTACTTC.